Listed below are T cell receptor beta chains from one sample, sequenced in a study of T cell responses to AZD1222 COVID-19 vaccine. Method: immunoSEQ multiplex PCR; TCRdb's copy keeps in-frame clones and lacks some. This sample carries about 190,000 clones, around 89% of them seen once, and the ten largest clones take 6.9%. The sample consisted of peripheral blood, taken on day 0 of AZD1222 vaccination. Receptors were obtained from an adult in good health. Both conserved end residues are part of each CDR3. A D gene is named only where the DNA matches it firmly. The size field is filled for only some rows; it gives once, few, many or a size class.

j_call clone_size v_call d_call cdr3_length cdr3_aa cdr3_nt
TRBJ2-3 . TRBV9 . 16 CASSVAWRGSTDTQYF TGTGCCAGCAGCGTAGCTTGGCGGGGTAGCACAGATACGCAGTATTTT
TRBJ1-4 . TRBV2 . 14 CASSEKSRGEKLFF TGTGCCAGCAGTGAGAAGAGTAGAGGGGAAAAACTGTTTTTT
TRBJ1-5 . TRBV19 . 16 CASSIIGTSSNQPQHF TGTGCCAGTAGTATAATTGGCACCTCAAGCAATCAGCCCCAGCATTTT
TRBJ2-3 once TRBV7-3 TRBD2 14 CASSLAGNTDTQYF TGTGCCAGCAGTCTAGCGGGGAACACAGATACGCAGTATTTT
TRBJ2-1 . TRBV9 TRBD2 18 CASSPRPVAGGLRNEQFF TGTGCCAGCAGCCCGAGGCCGGTAGCGGGGGGCTTGAGGAATGAGCAGTTCTTC
TRBJ1-6 . TRBV11-2 . 15 CASSFGPAYNSPLHF TGTGCCAGCAGCTTTGGTCCCGCCTATAATTCACCCCTCCACTTT
TRBJ2-7 . TRBV4-3 TRBD1 15 CASSRNRGVTYEQYF TGCGCCAGCAGCCGAAACAGGGGTGTCACCTACGAGCAGTACTTC
TRBJ1-2 . TRBV18 . 13 CASSPRPLYGYTF TGTGCCAGCTCACCGAGGCCGCTCTATGGCTACACCTTC
TRBJ2-3 . TRBV3-1/TRBV3-2 . 15 CASSPLLTSTDTQYF TGTGCCAGCAGCCCGCTTTTGACTAGCACAGATACGCAGTATTTT
TRBJ2-7 . TRBV4-3 TRBD1 14 CASSPGTANYEQYF TGCGCCAGCAGCCCCGGGACAGCGAACTACGAGCAGTACTTC
TRBJ2-5 . TRBV6-2/TRBV6-3 TRBD2 16 CASSSGGGGYRETQYF TGTGCCAGCAGTTCGGGTGGCGGGGGGTATCGAGAGACCCAGTACTTC
TRBJ2-5 . TRBV4-3 TRBD1 20 CASSQDLGSGDRGGRETQYF TGCGCCAGCAGCCAAGATTTAGGGTCCGGAGACAGGGGAGGTAGGGAGACCCAGTACTTC
TRBJ1-5 . TRBV28 . 16 CASSQGPGYSNQPQHF TGTGCCAGCAGTCAGGGACCGGGATATAGCAATCAGCCCCAGCATTTT
TRBJ1-3 few TRBV18 TRBD1 14 CASSRQGSGNTIYF TGTGCCAGCTCGCGACAGGGGTCTGGAAACACCATATATTTT
TRBJ1-5 . TRBV10-3 . 15 CAISEGGAEDQPQHF TGTGCCATCAGTGAGGGGGGGGCAGAGGATCAGCCCCAGCATTTT
TRBJ2-1 . TRBV4-2 TRBD2 15 CASSQELAGYNEQFF TGTGCCAGCAGCCAAGAGCTAGCGGGGTACAATGAGCAGTTCTTC
TRBJ1-5 . TRBV6-6 . 15 CASSSDSYSNQPQHF TGTGCCAGCAGTTCCGACAGCTATAGCAATCAGCCCCAGCATTTT
TRBJ2-1 . TRBV7-8 TRBD2 15 CASSLRGGIYNEQFF TGTGCCAGCAGCTTGCGGGGGGGAATATACAATGAGCAGTTCTTC
TRBJ2-7 . TRBV13 TRBD2 16 CASSLVSSGGPDEQYF TGTGCCAGCAGCTTAGTCTCAAGCGGGGGTCCCGACGAGCAGTACTTC
TRBJ1-3 . TRBV2 . 13 CASDVDGRNTIYF TGTGCCAGCGATGTGGATGGCCGGAACACCATATATTTT
TRBJ2-1 . TRBV29-1 . 11 CSGRTGNEQFF TGCAGCGGGAGGACTGGCAATGAGCAGTTCTTC
TRBJ1-1 . TRBV27 . 16 CASSLTKGEWGTEAFF TGTGCCAGCAGTTTAACCAAGGGCGAGTGGGGCACTGAAGCTTTCTTT
TRBJ1-6 . TRBV7-9 . 18 CASSLAMNVRGGNSPLHF TGTGCCAGCAGCCTAGCGATGAATGTCCGAGGGGGTAATTCACCCCTCCACTTT
TRBJ2-6 . TRBV15 . 16 CATSRDRVSGANVLTF TGTGCCACCAGCAGAGATAGAGTTTCTGGGGCCAACGTCCTGACTTTC
TRBJ2-3 . TRBV28 TRBD1 17 CASFSPGQGFDTDTQYF TGTGCCAGCTTCTCACCGGGACAGGGCTTCGACACAGATACGCAGTATTTT